These 14 T cell receptor beta chains originate from one sample sequenced in a study of T cell responses to AZD1222 COVID-19 vaccine. Only in-frame clones appear in the TCRdb table, and some are missing; sequencing was by immunoSEQ multiplex PCR. Among roughly 150,000 clones, about 92% were seen once, and the ten largest hold approximately 2.2%. Sequencing used peripheral blood, obtained on day 0 of AZD1222 vaccination. The receptors stem from an adult in good health.

The chain combines TRBV3-1 (or the pseudogene TRBV3-2) with TRBJ1-1; D gene uncertain. CDR1 is LGHDT and CDR2 is YNNKEL in the germline V gene (reference sequence). The CDR3 consists of 14 residues. V lost 4 bases and J 6 bases, leaving 15 bases between the germline ends. This chain's CDR3 is CASSPNRDGSEAFF. The DNA for the CDR3 is TGTGCCAGCAGCCCTAATAGAGACGGATCTGAAGCTTTCTTT.

The chain joins TRBV30 to TRBJ1-3, with D uncertain. The V gene's germline CDR1 is GTSNPN and CDR2 SVGIG (reference sequence). The ends were cut back, 2 bases at V and 0 bases at J, with 5 bases in the middle. This CDR3 is built from 13 residues. The CDR3 region is CAWSSHSGNTIYF. As DNA, the CDR3 is TGTGCCTGGAGTTCCCACTCTGGAAACACCATATATTTT.

The chain links TRBV28 to TRBJ1-2; a weak D match, TRBD1 (5 bases). V dropped 2 bases and J dropped 2 bases, with 9 bases sitting between them. CDR1 is MDHEN, CDR2 SYDVKM, per germline. This CDR3 has 14 residues. CDR3 sequence: CASSLHRRNYGYTF. The CDR3 nucleotides are TGTGCCAGCAGTTTACACAGGAGAAACTATGGCTACACCTTC.

The chain is built from TRBV7-8 and TRBJ2-4, with D unresolved. The germline V gene encodes CDR1 SGHVS and CDR2 FQNEAQ. The CDR3 spans 15 residues. Trimming took off 5 bases at V and 4 bases at J, with 15 bases between the two ends. CDR3 nucleotides: TGTGCCAGCAGCCGTGGTAGTCTCCCAAAAAACATTCAGTACTTC. The encoded protein is CASSRGSLPKNIQYF.

J is TRBJ2-1 and V is TRBV9; 9 bases match TRBD2. With 0 bases clipped from V and 1 base from J, the junction kept 8 bases outside the gene matches. This CDR3 contains 18 residues. Germline V gene data show CDR1 as SGDLS and CDR2 as YYNGEE. CDR3 residues: CASSVAISGSISYNEQFF. The CDR3 DNA reads TGTGCCAGCAGCGTAGCGATTAGCGGGAGTATTTCCTACAATGAGCAGTTCTTC.

V gene TRBV30 combines with J gene TRBJ1-6; a weak D match, TRBD1 (5 bases). V dropped 0 bases and J dropped 8 bases, with 11 bases sitting between them. The CDR3 loop spans 14 amino acids. Per germline, CDR1 GTSNPN and CDR2 SVGIG (reference sequence). This CDR3 is CAWSVLDSHSPLHF. Written as DNA, the CDR3 is TGTGCCTGGAGTGTACTCGACAGCCATTCACCCCTCCACTTT.

The V gene is TRBV3-1 (or the pseudogene TRBV3-2), the J gene TRBJ1-1; D remains unclear. The CDR3 length is 14 residues. CDR1 LGHDT and CDR2 YNNKEL come from the germline V gene (reference sequence). The V end lost 2 bases, the J end lost 8 bases, and 15 bases lay between the germline ends. CDR3: CASSQRTQNTEAFF. DNA of the CDR3: TGTGCCAGCAGCCAAAGAACACAGAATACCGAAGCTTTCTTT.

This chain links TRBV7-8 with TRBJ1-3; perhaps TRBD1 as D (5 bases). V dropped 7 bases and J dropped 0 bases, with 16 bases sitting between them. The CDR3 is made up of 16 amino acids. Germline V gene lookup returns CDR1 SGHVS and CDR2 FQNEAQ. The DNA of the CDR3 is TGTGCCAGCACCAATATGGGGGGTACCTCTGGAAACACCATATATTTT. It encodes CASTNMGGTSGNTIYF.

The chain has TRBV7-9 and TRBJ1-3; D not resolved. Germline V lookup: CDR1 SEHNR, CDR2 FQNEAQ (reference sequence). Between the trimmed V and J ends, which lost 5 bases and 0 bases, there was a span of 11 bases. The CDR3 runs 15 residues. The CDR3 coding sequence is TGTGCCAGCAGCCCCCTTTTGAGCTCTGGAAACACCATATATTTT. Its translation is CASSPLLSSGNTIYF.

The rearrangement joins TRBV18 to TRBJ2-1; 9 positions match TRBD1. The germline V gene has CDR1 KGHSH and CDR2 LQKENI. The length of the CDR3 is 14 residues. V shed 2 bases, J shed 10 bases, and the junction held 6 bases outside the gene matches. The CDR3 sequence is CASSPKGQGGEQFF. For the CDR3, the DNA is TGTGCCAGCTCACCAAAGGGACAGGGAGGAGAGCAGTTCTTC.

The chain joins TRBV9 to TRBJ2-7; maybe TRBD2 (5 bases). V lost 4 bases to trimming and J lost 3 bases, with 23 bases between them. CDR3 length equals 17 residues. Germline values: CDR1 SGDLS, CDR2 YYNGEE. DNA for the CDR3: TGTGCCAGCAGCCCCCGACTTCGGGGAGAGGGAAACTACGAGCAGTACTTC. Protein product: CASSPRLRGEGNYEQYF.

The chain joins TRBV5-1 to TRBJ2-2; 9 bases fit TRBD2. Trimming took 4 bases from V and 5 from J; bases not matched to a gene: 6. Germline lookup yields CDR1 SGHRS and CDR2 YFSETQ. The CDR3 runs 15 residues. The CDR3 loop is CASSLGTSRTGELFF. The CDR3 nucleotides read TGCGCCAGCAGCCTAGGGACTAGCCGGACCGGGGAGCTGTTTTTT.

The table lists this clone with a count of one. The rearrangement uses TRBV10-1 and TRBJ2-3; TRBD2 matches 12 bases. Germline CDR1 WNHNN, CDR2 SYGVQD (reference sequence). After removal of 0 bases from V and 2 bases from J, the junction contained 6 bases not matched to a gene. This CDR3 has 18 residues. The CDR3 DNA reads as TGCGCCAGCAGTGAGTCCCTCGGACTAGCGGGATACACAGATACGCAGTATTTT. Amino acids: CASSESLGLAGYTDTQYF.

The V and J genes are TRBV5-1 and TRBJ2-2, with 7 bases aligning to TRBD1. Germline CDR1 reads SGHRS; CDR2 reads YFSETQ. The length of the CDR3 is 14 residues. J gave up 5 bases and V 4 bases, and 5 bases lay outside the gene matches. DNA of the CDR3: TGCGCCAGCAGCCCGGGGACAGCGACCGGGGAGCTGTTTTTT. Protein sequence: CASSPGTATGELFF.